Listed below are T cell receptor beta chains from one sample, sequenced in a study of T cells in Graves' hyperthyroidism and ophthalmopathy. From the multiplex PCR reads, TCRdb called clonotypes with MiXCR, one entry per CDR3 protein. The sample holds under 800,000 distinct CDR3 sequences, about 15% seen once. Material: blood. These TCRs come from a woman between 18 and 29 years old with Graves' hyperthyroidism. CDR3s include the opening cysteine and the closing phenylalanine or tryptophan. Clone size appears in some rows only: once, few, many, or a class for an expanded clone.

abundance,v_gene,CDR3aa
.,TRBV12-3/TRBV12-4,CASSLNWGETQYF
.,TRBV19,CASSMMGAWAGMNTEAFF
.,TRBV19,CASSPEALSTDTQYF
many,TRBV18,CASSPYRTGPSSYEQYF
few,TRBV9,CASSATDRGSNSPLHF
many,TRBV27,CASSLSGQGNYEQYF
many,TRBV5-1,CASSPGTSGIRETQYF
few,TRBV9,CASSDQVRFNEQFF
.,TRBV20-1,CSARSGGTSTDTQYF
.,TRBV7-8,CASSSNQRTQYF
many,TRBV3-1,CASSRELAGERADTQYF
many,TRBV3-1,CASSQVGGMNTEAFF
many,TRBV2,CASSGTGTSGYEQYF
.,TRBV6-2/TRBV6-3,CASSYEAGGPYNEQFF
few,TRBV6-1,CASRRTEDSGNTIYF
many,TRBV30,CAWSVDRLAGANEQFF
few,TRBV20-1,CSARDLTSGLYNEQFF
many,TRBV2,CASSERTGNSGNTIYF
many,TRBV15,CATSRSSTNEKLFF
many,TRBV11-2,CASSPAVGTSGAGTQYF
.,TRBV7-2,CASSLRSGVRNIQYF
many,TRBV6-1,CASRDRISNQPQHF
many,TRBV28,CASWGFVTDTQYF
.,TRBV12-3/TRBV12-4,CASSIPSRETQYF
many,TRBV2,CASSETLHVEDLYEQYF
many,TRBV28,CASSPWSGTGYTGELFF
.,TRBV15,CATSRVRGLGELFF
.,TRBV7-2,CASRPGTRETRYF
many,TRBV28,CASSLGPNNYPYEQYF
.,TRBV10-2,CASRKLRGANTGELFF
few,TRBV28,CASRDLTGIVLETQYF
few,TRBV6-5,CASSYLQNYGYTF
.,TRBV27,CASSLSIGAKGEKLFF
.,TRBV25-1,CASSEFGAGGGETQYF
.,TRBV29-1,CSVEVEQGIYGYTF
.,TRBV4-3,CASRGPGQGAQGGQPQHF
many,TRBV4-3,CASSQNSLLGWATEAFF
many,TRBV3-1,CASSQWTSGTRGTSSYNEQFF
many,TRBV2,CASSRLANNEQFF
.,TRBV20-1,CSARVGGARSYNEQFF
many,TRBV5-6,CASSLGRGRILDEKLFF
many,TRBV14,CASSPGGKLFF
many,TRBV7-2,CASSLGRYTEAFF
many,TRBV18,CASSPLGAGRLTDTQYF
many,TRBV6-1,CASILAGGTNNEQFF
few,TRBV28,CASSPPRQDAGEQYF
many,TRBV6-1,CASSLSFAGPNQPQHF
many,TRBV3-1,CASSQWAAKSGANVLTF
many,TRBV11-3,CASKGLAGELFF
few,TRBV6-1,CASSSTGVPNEQFF
many,TRBV27,CASSADSWGKTQYF
.,TRBV20-1,CSAKGQGADTQYF
many,TRBV2,CASKSGVNEQFF
.,TRBV5-1,CASSLPYRGRNTEAFF
many,TRBV27,CASSWSSGANVLTF